Listed here is a single T cell receptor beta chain. What it binds is unknown. The CDR3 loop spans 11 amino acids. The source of the sample is a study of a mutant IDH1 vaccine in newly diagnosed glioma. Study context: Visit V13 took place at week 47, and visit V12 happened at week 35.

Specified time point: week 47, end of study. Each vaccine dose was 300 ug of mutant IDH1 20-mer peptide, with topical imiquimod. Patients came in for eight vaccinations, in weeks 1, 3, 5, 7, 11, 15, 19 and 23. The repertoire was sequenced with immunoSEQ multiplex PCR; TCRdb's copy has only in-frame clones and lacks some. The top ten clones hold approximately 3.4% of a sample with about 54,000 clones, around 86% of them seen once. The rearrangement uses TRBV21-1 and TRBJ1-2. TRBV21-1 is given as a pseudogene. This clonotype was sampled from a woman between 50 and 59 years old with glioma. Here the sequenced sample was PBMCs, taken from a glioma patient whose treatment included an IDH1 peptide vaccine. In DNA form, the CDR3 reads TGTGCCAGCTCCCGGGGGGTTGGCTACACCTTC. This codes for CASSRGVGYTF.